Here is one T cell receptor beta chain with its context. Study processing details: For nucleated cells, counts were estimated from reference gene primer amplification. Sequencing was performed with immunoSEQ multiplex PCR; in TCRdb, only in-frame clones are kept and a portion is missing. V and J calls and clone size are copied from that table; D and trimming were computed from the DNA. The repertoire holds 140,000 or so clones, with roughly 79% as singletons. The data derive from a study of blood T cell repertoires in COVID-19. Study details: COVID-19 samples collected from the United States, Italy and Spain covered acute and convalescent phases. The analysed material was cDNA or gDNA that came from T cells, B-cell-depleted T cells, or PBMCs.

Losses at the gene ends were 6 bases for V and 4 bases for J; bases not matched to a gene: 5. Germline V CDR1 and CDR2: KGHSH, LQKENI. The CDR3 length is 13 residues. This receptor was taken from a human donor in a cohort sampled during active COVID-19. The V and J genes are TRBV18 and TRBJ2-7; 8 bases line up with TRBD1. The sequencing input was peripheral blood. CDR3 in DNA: TGTGCCAGCTCTACTGGACAGGGTTACGAGCAGTACTTC. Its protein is CASSTGQGYEQYF.